This T cell receptor beta chain stems from a study of T-cell reconstitution after alpha-beta-depleted transplantation in children. V lost 4 bases, J lost 6 bases, and 19 bases lay in between. There are 16 residues in the CDR3. Preparation of the TCRbeta library involved a method that used unique molecular identifiers. From the PCR reads, TCRdb called clonotypes with MiXCR, one entry per CDR3 protein. The sample lists fewer than 400,000 distinct CDR3 sequences, roughly 20% occurring once. The receptor's source is a human donor who donated a stem cell graft to a child with acute myeloid leukemia. The rearrangement uses TRBV12-3 or TRBV12-4 and TRBJ2-1, with a possible D match to TRBD2 (6 bases). The sample consisted of PBMCs from the stem cell graft donor, taken from the stem cell graft. CDR3 DNA sequence: TGTGCCAGCAGTTCTCCCTGGGTAGCGGTACCCAATGAGCAGTTCTTC. Its protein product is CASSSPWVAVPNEQFF.